This T cell receptor (beta chain) was documented in a study of blood T cell repertoires in COVID-19. Study-wide context: Some COVID-19 samples were acute and others convalescent; all came from the United States, Italy and Spain.

The CDR3 is 20 residues long. V dropped 0 bases and J dropped 0; count of bases not matched to a gene: 12. CDR1 SGHRS and CDR2 YFSETQ come from the germline V gene. Here immunoSEQ multiplex PCR was the method, and the copy in TCRdb shows in-frame clones only, minus some. In the table there are some 310,000 clones, around 87% of which are singletons. Followed over time, Seattle patients had been enrolled while infection was active. The clonotype comes from a woman in her forties with COVID-19, enrolled during active disease. Sequencing input: peripheral blood. The chain is built from TRBV5-1 and TRBJ2-3; the match to TRBD2 covers 11 bases. CDR3 amino acids: CASSLARASGGTTSTDTQYF. The CDR3, as DNA: TGCGCCAGCAGCTTGGCCAGGGCTAGCGGGGGGACAACTAGCACAGATACGCAGTATTTT.